This record covers a single T cell receptor beta chain. The target of this receptor is not known. Nothing much larger sits one base from this clone, and base qualities are not available. This sample was taken from a study of T cell responses to AZD1222 COVID-19 vaccine (dated by TCRdb to about 2021). In terms of the full investigation: TCR sequencing was performed for 230 to 250 trial participants, of whom about 210 were given two doses of AZD1222 and some 25 were given two doses of MenACWY control vaccine. Trial participants were enrolled by age into 18-55, 56-69 and 70-plus year subgroups, with around 140, 26 and 57 TCR-sequenced participants respectively. Study-wide conclusions, independent of this receptor: Because no samples from the day 14 peak response were available, repertoires could be characterized only after the peak T cell response. Spike-specific TCR breadth and depth rose significantly after two AZD1222 doses compared with day 0 and with MenACWY recipients. Conclusions about previously exposed vaccinees are limited because only five to seven AZD1222 recipients were SARS-CoV-2 seropositive at baseline. Participants were mostly white British, with more females than males. The authors suggested clonal diversity may have been underestimated. Nearly half of unique spike-specific TCRs reportedly recognized epitopes outside regions mutated in the B.1.351 and B.1.1.7 variants. The 56-69-year group was small, and its depth increase did not reach significance, likely because of low power. The whole spike protein was spanned by vaccine-associated CD4 TCRs, and dominant responses were seen in regions 160-218 and 743-854.

The time point label, read with the paper, signifies: about 28 days (+/-7) after the second vaccine dose. Because spike-specific TCR depth and breadth did not differ between the two schedules, AZD1222 recipients who got a second dose at roughly 4 weeks were pooled with those who got a second dose at roughly 12 weeks. Vaccinee samples came from UK trials COV001 and COV002, including a single-blind randomized controlled phase 2/3 trial of AZD1222 (ChAdOx1 nCoV-19) in healthy adults. Trial participant PBMC samples were collected at day 0 and day 28 after the second dose for TCRbeta chain sequencing. CDR1 and CDR2 are read off the germline V gene as SGHAT and FQNNGV. V loses 4 bases of germline sequence and J loses 0 bases, and the interval between the two ends is 10 bases. From its cysteine to its phenylalanine, the CDR3 spans 15 amino acids. Of all the DNA, just the CDR3 is kept, 45 bases in frame from base 1.

The CDR3 regions of human TCRbeta chains were analyzed by immunosequencing. As for the authors' bioinformatics: Repertoire TCRs were matched against a reference library of SARS-CoV-2-specific TCRs generated with the MIRA antigen-specificity platform. Breadth was defined as the fraction of unique TCRs that were SARS-CoV-2-associated. Depth was defined as the fraction of total T cells that were SARS-CoV-2-associated. Using the MIRA data, every spike-specific TCR was mapped to the spike region that the TCR reacted to and assigned to either a CD4 or a CD8 class. Log10-transformed breadth and depth values were compared by one-way ANOVA with Sidak's multiple comparisons tests. In its TCRdb copy, this immuneACCESS table keeps in-frame sequences only and misses some clones. Where compared with another copy, unresolved V genes explain less than half of these, and the others have no known cause. V and J calls plus clone size are reproduced from that table; the DNA served to infer D and trimming. This sample holds about 120,000 clones; 75% to 90% were observed only once. Together, the top ten hold around 2.5% of the sample.

The TCR comes from an adult who received the AZD1222 COVID-19 vaccine. Here the sequenced sample was peripheral blood, taken 28 days after the second AZD1222 dose. Recombination connected TRBV11-2 to TRBJ1-5; the D gene assignment is ambiguous. Read as DNA, the sequence is TGTGCCAGCAGCTACGGACGGTATAGCAATCAGCCCCAGCATTTT. Protein translation: CASSYGRYSNQPQHF.